This entry describes one TCR beta chain. Its antigen is not known. This entry is derived from a study of T cells expressing NK-cell markers. Study-level information: The eight sequenced donors comprised seven who were HCMV-seropositive and one who was seronegative. Overall study findings and caveats: About 1.0-8% of CD8+ T cells in roughly six donors belonged to dominant NKG2C+ clonotypes.

CDR3 length: 16 amino acids. Germline V gene data show CDR1 as MDHEN and CDR2 as SYDVKM. As the method of synthesis, 5'RACE template switching with UMIs yielded TCR beta cDNA. TCRdb re-called the 5' RACE reads; one entry per CDR3 protein, DNA not given. The sample has about 540,000 distinct CDR3 sequences, and its top ten clones hold approximately 3.6%. The specimen was blood T cells: a sorted CD56 or NKG2C T cell subset, CD4+ or CD8+ T cells, or bulk PBMC T cells (not recorded which). The sequence was collected from a man aged 18 to 30 in good health. The chain links TRBV28 to TRBJ2-3; TCRdb returns TRBD1, unconfirmable since there is no DNA. CDR3 loop: CASRKPGQGGPDTQYF.